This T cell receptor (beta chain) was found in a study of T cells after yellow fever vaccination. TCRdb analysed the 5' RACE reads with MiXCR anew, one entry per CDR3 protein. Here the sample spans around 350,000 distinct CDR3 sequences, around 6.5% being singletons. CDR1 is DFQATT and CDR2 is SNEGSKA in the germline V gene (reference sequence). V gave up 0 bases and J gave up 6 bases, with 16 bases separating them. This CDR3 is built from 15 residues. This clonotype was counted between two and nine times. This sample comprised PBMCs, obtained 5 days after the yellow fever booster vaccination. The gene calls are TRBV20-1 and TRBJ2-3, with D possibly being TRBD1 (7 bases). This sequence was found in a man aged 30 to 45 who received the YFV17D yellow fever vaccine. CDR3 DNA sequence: TGCAGTGCTAGAGAAGGGGGCGGGGCGGCTGATACGCAGTATTTT. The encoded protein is CSAREGGGAADTQYF.